These 24 T cell receptor beta chains share one sample of origin, sequenced in a study of blood T cell repertoires in COVID-19. Profiled with immunoSEQ multiplex PCR; TCRdb holds only in-frame clones, not every one. The sample includes about 120,000 clones, 82% of them seen just once. Sequenced input: peripheral blood. These TCRs come from a woman in her 70s with acute or convalescent COVID-19.

The gene calls are TRBV5-5 and TRBJ1-4; D is undetermined. The germline V and J ends were trimmed by 2 bases and 0 bases, with 11 bases remaining between them. The CDR3 loop spans 16 amino acids. Looked up from germline, CDR1 is SGHKS and CDR2 is YYEKEE (reference sequence). In DNA, the CDR3 is TGTGCCAGCAGCTTCGGCAGGATGACAACTAATGAAAAACTGTTTTTT. As protein: CASSFGRMTTNEKLFF.

The rearrangement joins TRBV3-1 (or the pseudogene TRBV3-2) to TRBJ1-2; perhaps TRBD1 as D (5 bases). The CDR3 consists of 12 residues. Trimming removed 4 bases at V and 8 bases at J, with 11 bases between. Germline V gives CDR1 LGHDT, CDR2 YNNKEL (reference sequence). The CDR3 loop reads CASSLGGRGYTF. CDR3 DNA sequence: TGTGCCAGCAGCCTGGGGGGGAGGGGCTACACCTTC.

This clone was detected a few times. This chain uses TRBV4-3 with TRBJ1-6; tentatively, D is TRBD1 (5 bases). This CDR3 comprises 17 residues. V shed 0 bases and J shed 5 bases, with 14 bases lying between them. CDR1 and CDR2 from the germline V gene are LGHNA and YSLEER. CDR3 sequence reads: CASSQELPGGNNSPLHF. The CDR3 region has the DNA TGCGCCAGCAGCCAAGAGCTCCCGGGGGGGAATAATTCACCCCTCCACTTT.

The chain joins TRBV28 to TRBJ2-5, with 7 nucleotides matching TRBD2. The junction had 13 bases not matched to a gene; V was cut back by 6 bases and J by 3 bases. The CDR3 totals 16 residues. Germline values: CDR1 MDHEN, CDR2 SYDVKM. CDR3 DNA sequence: TGTGCCAGCAGCCCCCGGGGCGGGGGAAAGGAAGAGACCCAGTACTTC. Its translation is CASSPRGGGKEETQYF.

This sequence joins TRBV19 and TRBJ1-1; 7 nucleotides agree with TRBD1. This CDR3 is built from 15 residues. Germline V gene sequence: CDR1 LNHDA, CDR2 SQIVND (reference sequence). Trimming cost V 6 bases and J 6 bases; bases outside gene matches: 13. CDR3 sequence: CASSNRGVGRPEAFF. The CDR3 bases are TGTGCCAGTAGCAACAGGGGCGTAGGGAGACCTGAAGCTTTCTTT.

This chain links TRBV6-5 with TRBJ1-1; possible D gene TRBD1, 5 bases. Deletions cut 7 bases from V and 0 bases from J, with 15 bases between. This CDR3 region has 15 residues. Per germline, CDR1 MNHEY and CDR2 SVGAGI. The CDR3 sequence: CASTPRQGLNTEAFF. The CDR3 DNA follows: TGTGCCAGCACCCCCCGCCAGGGTCTGAACACTGAAGCTTTCTTT.

This rearrangement joins TRBV27 to TRBJ2-1, with a tentative D call TRBD2 (6 bases). CDR1 MNHEY and CDR2 SMNVEV come from the germline V gene (reference sequence). V dropped 5 bases and J dropped 0 bases, with 17 bases sitting between them. The CDR3 runs to 17 residues. The CDR3 reads CASSRGITGDSYNEQFF. The CDR3 DNA reads TGTGCCAGCAGTAGAGGTATTACGGGGGACTCCTACAATGAGCAGTTCTTC.

The rearrangement links TRBV25-1 to TRBJ1-4, with 7 nucleotides matching TRBD1. The CDR3 is made up of 14 amino acids. V was pared by 3 bases and J by 10 bases, with 8 bases of the junction left unmatched. The V gene's germline CDR1 is MGHDK and CDR2 SYGVNS. The CDR3, as DNA: TGTGCCAGCAGTGACAATAGGGGGCTGGGAAAACTGTTTTTT. Translating it yields CASSDNRGLGKLFF.

The chain employs TRBV5-6 and TRBJ2-3; the D gene is possibly TRBD2 (7 bases). Germline assignment: CDR1 SGHDT and CDR2 YYEEEE. V was cut by 3 bases and J by 4 bases, with 18 bases left in between. This CDR3 spans 16 amino acids. This CDR3 reads CASSSPPGGGSDTQYF. CDR3 coding DNA: TGTGCCAGCAGCTCGCCCCCGGGGGGCGGATCAGATACGCAGTATTTT. Full variable domain (rest looked up from reference TRBV5-6 and TRBJ2-3): DAGVTQSPTHLIKTRGQQVTLRCSPKSGHDTVSWYQQALGQGPQFIFQYYEEEERQRGNFPDRFSGHQFPNYSSELNVNALLLGDSALYLCASSSPPGGGSDTQYFGPGTRLTVL.

This clone was counted a few times. The V call is TRBV29-1, the J call TRBJ1-1; 7 bases align to TRBD1. Germline CDR1 and CDR2: SQVTM and ANQGSEA. CDR3 length equals 12 residues. V lost 6 bases, J lost 5 bases, and 6 bases stayed unmatched. In DNA form, the CDR3 reads TGCAGCGTGGCTACAGGGGAGACTGAAGCTTTCTTT. Amino acids: CSVATGETEAFF.

The chain carries TRBV24-1 and TRBJ2-5; 8 nucleotides agree with TRBD1. The CDR3 is 12 amino acids. The germline CDR1 and CDR2 sequences are KGHDR and SFDVKD. The junction had 4 bases not matched to a gene; V was cut back by 9 bases and J by 5 bases. The DNA of the CDR3 is TGTGCCACCGCAGGGGGCGCGGAGACCCAGTACTTC. Protein product: CATAGGAETQYF.

The rearrangement joins TRBV27 to TRBJ2-1; the match to TRBD1 covers 7 bases. V was clipped by 5 bases and J by 4 bases; unmatched bases: 5. CDR1 is MNHEY, CDR2 SMNVEV, per germline (reference sequence). This CDR3 is built from 14 residues. The CDR3 region is CASSARQGYNEQFF. The CDR3 nucleotides are TGTGCCAGCAGTGCCCGACAGGGTTACAATGAGCAGTTCTTC.

This chain joins TRBV30 and TRBJ1-1; 7 positions match TRBD1. CDR1 GTSNPN and CDR2 SVGIG come from the germline V gene (reference sequence). This CDR3 region has 15 residues. V was pared by 5 bases and J by 6 bases, with 15 bases of the junction left unmatched. The CDR3 loop reads CAWDILEGTVPEAFF. CDR3 nucleotide sequence: TGTGCCTGGGACATTCTAGAGGGGACAGTGCCTGAAGCTTTCTTT.

The chain is built from TRBV2 and TRBJ2-2; maybe TRBD2 (6 bases). This CDR3 is 14 amino acids long. Trimming took 7 bases from V and 3 from J, leaving 12 bases between them. CDR1 is SNHLY and CDR2 is FYNNEI in the germline V gene. The CDR3 protein is CASTGGAHTGELFF. The CDR3 DNA sequence: TGTGCCAGCACCGGCGGGGCGCACACCGGGGAGCTGTTTTTT.

V is TRBV7-2 and J is TRBJ1-2; perhaps TRBD1 as D (5 bases). From germline, CDR1 is SGHTA and CDR2 FQGNSA. V shed 0 bases and J shed 2 bases, with 10 bases lying between them. CDR3 length: 15 amino acids. CDR3 sequence: CASSLAGLLNYGYTF. CDR3 nucleotide sequence: TGTGCCAGCAGCTTAGCGGGACTGCTGAACTATGGCTACACCTTC.

The chain employs TRBV9 and TRBJ2-6; possible D gene TRBD2, 7 bases. The CDR3 consists of 18 residues. CDR1 is SGDLS, CDR2 YYNGEE, per germline. Trimming cost V 3 bases and J 3 bases, with 19 bases left between them. CDR3: CASSDRGGALVGANVLTF. CDR3 in DNA: TGTGCCAGCAGCGACCGAGGGGGGGCGCTTGTTGGGGCCAACGTCCTGACTTTC.

The rearrangement joins TRBV5-1 to TRBJ1-5, with 7 bases identical to TRBD1. V dropped 0 bases and J dropped 6; count of bases not matched to a gene: 3. Germline CDR1 reads SGHRS; CDR2 reads YFSETQ. CDR3 length equals 14 residues. The CDR3 sequence is CASSLGTGAQPQHF. For the CDR3, the DNA is TGCGCCAGCAGCTTGGGTACAGGGGCTCAGCCCCAGCATTTT.

This clone has a handful of counts. V usage is TRBV3-1 (or the pseudogene TRBV3-2) and J usage is TRBJ1-6; 8 bases fit TRBD1. Trimming removed 1 base from V and 10 bases from J; junction bases left unmatched: 6. Germline CDR1 LGHDT, CDR2 YNNKEL (reference sequence). There are 15 residues in the CDR3. CDR3 sequence reads: CASSQALDRVSPLHF. DNA of the CDR3: TGTGCCAGCAGCCAAGCATTGGACAGGGTCTCACCCCTCCACTTT.

This chain connects TRBV5-4 to TRBJ2-2, with 9 nucleotides matching TRBD1. The germline CDR1 and CDR2 sequences are SGHNT and YYREEE (reference sequence). Trimming removed 4 bases from V and 4 bases from J; junction bases left unmatched: 8. The length of the CDR3 is 16 residues. CDR3 protein: CASSRPGQGGTGELFF. Here the CDR3 DNA reads TGTGCCAGCAGCCGTCCGGGACAGGGAGGCACCGGGGAGCTGTTTTTT.

As DNA, the CDR3 is TGTGCCAGCAGCCTCGACATCTATGGCTACACCTTC. Translating it yields CASSLDIYGYTF. This chain joins TRBV7-8 and TRBJ1-2; D remains unclear. V dropped 5 bases and J dropped 4 bases, with 8 bases sitting between them. Germline V gene data show CDR1 as SGHVS and CDR2 as FQNEAQ. CDR3 length: 12 amino acids.

V gene TRBV7-3 combines with J gene TRBJ1-1; weak D call: TRBD1 (6 bases). V shed 5 bases and J shed 2 bases, with 12 bases lying between them. CDR1 SGHTA and CDR2 FQGTGA come from the germline V gene. The CDR3 runs to 14 residues. The CDR3 is CASSPDRLNTEAFF. CDR3 nucleotide sequence: TGTGCCAGCAGCCCGGACAGACTCAACACTGAAGCTTTCTTT.

The chain joins TRBV11-2 to TRBJ2-2; 8 positions agree with TRBD2. The junction had 6 bases not matched to a gene; V was cut back by 5 bases and J by 4 bases. There are 15 residues in the CDR3. Germline values: CDR1 SGHAT, CDR2 FQNNGV. CDR3 amino acids: CASSTPGGTTGELFF. The CDR3 region has the DNA TGTGCCAGCAGCACTCCGGGAGGGACCACCGGGGAGCTGTTTTTT.

A few counts support this clone. The genes are TRBV3-1 (or the pseudogene TRBV3-2) and TRBJ2-1, with D possibly being TRBD2 (6 bases). The CDR3 contains 14 residues. The V end was cut by 3 bases, the J end by 5 bases, with 11 bases between. The germline gives CDR1 LGHDT, CDR2 YNNKEL (reference sequence). The CDR3 region is CASSQRGGDNEQFF. In nucleotides, the CDR3 is TGTGCCAGCAGCCAGAGGGGAGGAGACAATGAGCAGTTCTTC.

The V and J genes are TRBV2 and TRBJ2-7; TRBD2 is a possible D gene (7 bases). Per the germline V gene, CDR1 is SNHLY and CDR2 is FYNNEI. The CDR3 spans 14 residues. Trimming stripped 2 bases from V and 6 bases from J, with 14 bases between. The CDR3 region is CASSECGGACEQYF. The CDR3 DNA follows: TGTGCCAGCAGTGAATGTGGGGGGGCGTGCGAGCAGTACTTC.